The rows below give T cell receptor beta chains drawn from one sample of a study of T cell repertoires in cytomegalovirus infection. Their specific antigens are unknown. TCRdb fed the reads into MiXCR, producing one record per CDR3 protein. The profile covers 7,100 or so distinct CDR3 sequences, with around 60% appearing a single time and 73% taken by the ten largest. Sample: PBMCs, sequenced either directly or after in vitro stimulation (not recorded which). The receptors come from a human donor in good health (CMV status not recorded). Some clones in this sample may be carry-over from other donors' samples. Both conserved end residues are part of each CDR3. A D gene is named only where the DNA matches it firmly. Rows give clone size only sometimes, using once, few, many, or a class for an expanded clone.

D gene: -
V gene: TRBV12-3/TRBV12-4
J gene: TRBJ1-1
clone size: few
CDR3 DNA: TGTGCCAGGTGCCTCAGGGTTTCCAAACAGGTCACTGAAGCTTTCTTT
CDR3 protein: CARCLRVSKQVTEAFF

D gene: -
V gene: TRBV24-1
J gene: TRBJ1-2
clone size: -
CDR3 DNA: TGTGCCACCAGTGATCTGTATGGCTACACCTTC
CDR3 protein: CATSDLYGYTF

D gene: -
V gene: TRBV6-5
J gene: TRBJ1-2
clone size: many
CDR3 DNA: TGTGCCAGCAGTTACTCGGCAACCCACTATGGCTACACCTTC
CDR3 protein: CASSYSATHYGYTF

D gene: -
V gene: TRBV5-6
J gene: TRBJ2-7
clone size: few
CDR3 DNA: TGTGCCAGCAGCTTGGGACTAGGTTCCTACGAGCAGTACTTC
CDR3 protein: CASSLGLGSYEQYF

D gene: TRBD1
V gene: TRBV7-9
J gene: TRBJ2-7
clone size: many
CDR3 DNA: TGTGCCAGCAGCCCCGGACAGGGGGCATCCTACGAGCAGTACTTC
CDR3 protein: CASSPGQGASYEQYF

D gene: -
V gene: TRBV5-4
J gene: TRBJ2-3
clone size: few
CDR3 DNA: TGTGCCAGCAGCGGCACCGGGAAGATAGGAGATACGCAGTATTTT
CDR3 protein: CASSGTGKIGDTQYF

D gene: -
V gene: TRBV6-5
J gene: TRBJ1-4
clone size: -
CDR3 DNA: TGTGCCCGCAGTTACACGCGAACTCCGGGACGTCATGAAAAACTGTTTTTT
CDR3 protein: CARSYTRTPGRHEKLFF

D gene: -
V gene: TRBV7-3
J gene: TRBJ2-1
clone size: -
CDR3 DNA: TGTGCCAGCAGCTTAGGGTTGGTGGGCTACAATGAGCAGTTCTTC
CDR3 protein: CASSLGLVGYNEQFF

D gene: -
V gene: TRBV28
J gene: TRBJ1-4
clone size: -
CDR3 DNA: TGTGCCAGCAGTTTGCGGGTTGGGCTCCCCCCAACTAATGAAAAACTGTTTTTT
CDR3 protein: CASSLRVGLPPTNEKLFF

D gene: -
V gene: TRBV27
J gene: TRBJ2-7
clone size: -
CDR3 DNA: TGTGCCAGCAGCCTAAGGGGGACTACCGCCTACGAGCAGTACTTC
CDR3 protein: CASSLRGTTAYEQYF

D gene: -
V gene: TRBV4-1
J gene: TRBJ1-1
clone size: many
CDR3 DNA: TGCGCCAGCAGCCAAGGAGTACGGGGGGCAAGACGAGATACTGAAGCTTTCTTT
CDR3 protein: CASSQGVRGARRDTEAFF

D gene: TRBD2
V gene: TRBV7-9
J gene: TRBJ2-3
clone size: -
CDR3 DNA: TGTGCCAGCAGTTCGACCCTAGCGGGGAGCACAGATACGCAGTATTTT
CDR3 protein: CASSSTLAGSTDTQYF

D gene: -
V gene: TRBV6-1
J gene: TRBJ1-1
clone size: few
CDR3 DNA: TGTGCCAGCACCGAAGCGGGGTCCACTGAAGCTTTCTTT
CDR3 protein: CASTEAGSTEAFF

D gene: TRBD2
V gene: TRBV19
J gene: TRBJ2-3
clone size: -
CDR3 DNA: TGTGCCAGTAAAGCGGGGCTCACAGATACGCAGTATTTT
CDR3 protein: CASKAGLTDTQYF

D gene: -
V gene: TRBV28
J gene: TRBJ2-2
clone size: few
CDR3 DNA: TGTGCCAGCAGTTTTTGGGGGAACACCGGGGAGCTGTTTTTT
CDR3 protein: CASSFWGNTGELFF

D gene: -
V gene: TRBV5-1
J gene: TRBJ1-1
clone size: -
CDR3 DNA: TGCGCCAGCAGCTTGGAATGGGTGAACACTGAAGCTTTCTTT
CDR3 protein: CASSLEWVNTEAFF

D gene: -
V gene: TRBV20-1
J gene: TRBJ1-1
clone size: -
CDR3 DNA: TGCAGTGCTAGAGATTTGGGGCACACTGAAGCTTTCTTT
CDR3 protein: CSARDLGHTEAFF

D gene: -
V gene: TRBV7-9
J gene: TRBJ2-1
clone size: few
CDR3 DNA: TGTGCCAGCTTCTTGTTGGTAATATCCACCTACAATGAGCAGTTCTTC
CDR3 protein: CASFLLVISTYNEQFF

D gene: -
V gene: TRBV5-5
J gene: TRBJ1-1
clone size: -
CDR3 DNA: TGTGCCAGCAGCTTTTGGGAGCTGAACACTGAAGCTTTCTTT
CDR3 protein: CASSFWELNTEAFF

D gene: -
V gene: TRBV7-2
J gene: TRBJ1-5
clone size: -
CDR3 DNA: TGTGCCAGCAGCTCATCCAGGGAACAGCCCCAGCATTTT
CDR3 protein: CASSSSREQPQHF

D gene: -
V gene: TRBV20-1
J gene: TRBJ1-5
clone size: few
CDR3 DNA: TGCAGTGCTAGAGATATCGGGCCGAGAGATCAGCCCCAGCATTTT
CDR3 protein: CSARDIGPRDQPQHF

D gene: -
V gene: TRBV19
J gene: TRBJ2-4
clone size: few
CDR3 DNA: TGTGCCAGTAGTATTAGGGGAACAGCCAAAAACATTCAGTACTTC
CDR3 protein: CASSIRGTAKNIQYF

D gene: TRBD1
V gene: TRBV2
J gene: TRBJ1-5
clone size: many
CDR3 DNA: TGTGCCAGCAGTACAGGGGACAGGGGGCTGGAATTGGGCAATCAGCCCCAGCATTTT
CDR3 protein: CASSTGDRGLELGNQPQHF

D gene: TRBD1
V gene: TRBV6-6
J gene: TRBJ1-5
clone size: -
CDR3 DNA: TGTGCCAGCAGTGATCAGGGGGAGGCTCAGCCCCAGCATTTT
CDR3 protein: CASSDQGEAQPQHF

D gene: TRBD2
V gene: TRBV7-2
J gene: TRBJ2-1
clone size: -
CDR3 DNA: TGTGCCAGCAGTCCCCCCGGAGCGGGAGGGTACAATGAGCAGTTCTTC
CDR3 protein: CASSPPGAGGYNEQFF

D gene: -
V gene: TRBV4-3
J gene: TRBJ1-3
clone size: -
CDR3 DNA: TGCGCCAGCAGCCAACCTAGACTGATCTCTGGAAACACCATATATTTT
CDR3 protein: CASSQPRLISGNTIYF

D gene: TRBD2
V gene: TRBV6-1
J gene: TRBJ2-3
clone size: few
CDR3 DNA: TGTGCCAGACAAGGGAGGGAAGGCACAGATACGCAGTATTTT
CDR3 protein: CARQGREGTDTQYF

D gene: TRBD1
V gene: TRBV7-2
J gene: TRBJ1-2
clone size: -
CDR3 DNA: TGTGCCCTCAGCTTAGGGGACGTCACTCCGACAGGGTTGGGTAGTGGCTCCACCTTC
CDR3 protein: CALSLGDVTPTGLGSGSTF

D gene: -
V gene: TRBV7-8
J gene: TRBJ1-3
clone size: few
CDR3 DNA: TGTGCCAGCAGCTTCGGAAACACCATATATTTT
CDR3 protein: CASSFGNTIYF

D gene: -
V gene: TRBV19
J gene: TRBJ2-7
clone size: once
CDR3 DNA: TGTGCCAGTAGTAAGGGCGGAACCCTTACCTACGAGCAGTACTTC
CDR3 protein: CASSKGGTLTYEQYF

D gene: -
V gene: TRBV27
J gene: TRBJ2-3
clone size: few
CDR3 DNA: TGTGCCAGTCACGGGGATACGCAGTATTGG
CDR3 protein: CASHGDTQYW

D gene: TRBD1
V gene: TRBV29-1
J gene: TRBJ1-5
clone size: -
CDR3 DNA: TGCAGCGTCCTGGGACAGCCCAATCAGCCCCAGCATTTT
CDR3 protein: CSVLGQPNQPQHF

D gene: -
V gene: TRBV6-1
J gene: TRBJ2-7
clone size: once
CDR3 DNA: TGTGCCAGCAGTGACAGGGGCTACGAGCAGTACTTC
CDR3 protein: CASSDRGYEQYF

D gene: -
V gene: TRBV11-2
J gene: TRBJ2-1
clone size: -
CDR3 DNA: TGTGCCAGCAGCTTACATCAGGGGAGCTCCTACAATGAGACGTTCTTC
CDR3 protein: CASSLHQGSSYNETFF

D gene: -
V gene: TRBV7-2
J gene: TRBJ1-1
clone size: many
CDR3 DNA: TGTGCCAGCAGCTTAGGGACATGGGTCACCACTGAAGCTTTCTTT
CDR3 protein: CASSLGTWVTTEAFF

D gene: TRBD2
V gene: TRBV6-1
J gene: TRBJ2-3
clone size: -
CDR3 DNA: TGTGCCAGCCTAGCGCGGGAGGGAGATACGCAGTATTTT
CDR3 protein: CASLAREGDTQYF

D gene: -
V gene: TRBV12-3/TRBV12-4
J gene: TRBJ1-1
clone size: -
CDR3 DNA: TGTCCCAACAGCCTCAGGTTTTCCAAACAGGGCACAGAAGCTATCTTT
CDR3 protein: CPNSLRFSKQGTEAIF

D gene: -
V gene: TRBV7-9
J gene: TRBJ2-1
clone size: -
CDR3 DNA: TGTGCCAGCAGCAGGTTGGGAATATCCACCTACACTGATCCGATCTTC
CDR3 protein: CASSRLGISTYTDPIF

D gene: TRBD1
V gene: TRBV2
J gene: TRBJ1-5
clone size: -
CDR3 DNA: TGTGCCAGCAGCCCCTCTCTCTGGACAGGGACGAATCAGCCCCAGCATTTT
CDR3 protein: CASSPSLWTGTNQPQHF

D gene: -
V gene: TRBV12-5
J gene: TRBJ2-1
clone size: -
CDR3 DNA: TGTGCGAGTGTTTTTGTATCGGTAATAGGGGCCGTCCCCTACAATGAGCAGTTCTTC
CDR3 protein: CASVFVSVIGAVPYNEQFF

D gene: -
V gene: TRBV20-1
J gene: TRBJ2-7
clone size: -
CDR3 DNA: TGCAGTGCTAGAGGGTGGGAGTTCCTCGCCTACGATCAGTACTTC
CDR3 protein: CSARGWEFLAYDQYF

D gene: TRBD1
V gene: TRBV27
J gene: TRBJ2-7
clone size: once
CDR3 DNA: TGTGCCAGCAGTTTATATTCCCCAGACAGGGGGCGAGGGGAGCAGTACTTC
CDR3 protein: CASSLYSPDRGRGEQYF

D gene: TRBD1
V gene: TRBV2
J gene: TRBJ1-2
clone size: -
CDR3 DNA: TGTGCCAGCAGTGACCCGGGACAGTTAAACTATGGCTACACCTTC
CDR3 protein: CASSDPGQLNYGYTF

D gene: TRBD2
V gene: TRBV6-2/TRBV6-3
J gene: TRBJ2-1
clone size: -
CDR3 DNA: TGTTCCAGCAGTTTTGCGGGAGCTTCTTACAATGAGCAGTTATTC
CDR3 protein: CSSSFAGASYNEQLF

D gene: -
V gene: TRBV7-9
J gene: TRBJ2-1
clone size: -
CDR3 DNA: TGTGCAAGCATCTTGTTGGGAATATCCACCTACAATGCTCAGTTCTTC
CDR3 protein: CASILLGISTYNAQFF

D gene: -
V gene: TRBV27
J gene: TRBJ2-5
clone size: large
CDR3 DNA: TGTGCCAGCAGTTTGGGGTCGATGCCGGAGACCCAGTACTTC
CDR3 protein: CASSLGSMPETQYF

D gene: -
V gene: TRBV7-9
J gene: TRBJ2-1
clone size: -
CDR3 DNA: TGTGCCAGCAGCGTTTTGGGAATATCCACCTACAATGAGCTGTTGTTC
CDR3 protein: CASSVLGISTYNELLF

D gene: -
V gene: TRBV7-8
J gene: TRBJ1-5
clone size: many
CDR3 DNA: TGTGCCAGCAGCTTAGGTAGGGGAGGCAATCAGCCCCAGCATTTT
CDR3 protein: CASSLGRGGNQPQHF

D gene: -
V gene: TRBV4-2
J gene: TRBJ1-6
clone size: -
CDR3 DNA: TGTGCCAGCAGCCAAGACCAAGGCGGAGGTGGTTCACCCCTCCACTTT
CDR3 protein: CASSQDQGGGGSPLHF

D gene: TRBD1
V gene: TRBV18
J gene: TRBJ1-5
clone size: many
CDR3 DNA: TGTGCCAGCTCTACCGCAGGACAGGAGGGGCAGCCCCAGCATTTT
CDR3 protein: CASSTAGQEGQPQHF

D gene: TRBD1
V gene: TRBV19
J gene: TRBJ2-5
clone size: -
CDR3 DNA: TGTGCCAGTAGTTCCCTCGGGACAGGGGGGTACGAGACCCAGTACTTC
CDR3 protein: CASSSLGTGGYETQYF

D gene: -
V gene: TRBV19
J gene: TRBJ2-7
clone size: few
CDR3 DNA: TGTGCCAGTAGTATAGCGGGAGTAGCCTACGAGCAGTACTTC
CDR3 protein: CASSIAGVAYEQYF

D gene: -
V gene: TRBV7-8
J gene: TRBJ2-7
clone size: -
CDR3 DNA: TGTGCCAGCAGCTTAAATCGGGCCCTCTACGAGCAGTACTTC
CDR3 protein: CASSLNRALYEQYF

D gene: -
V gene: TRBV28
J gene: TRBJ2-7
clone size: -
CDR3 DNA: TGTGCCAGCAGCCGAGAGGGCTACGAGCAGTACTTC
CDR3 protein: CASSREGYEQYF

D gene: -
V gene: TRBV5-5
J gene: TRBJ1-1
clone size: large
CDR3 DNA: TGTGCCAGCACCTTGGGCAGTGAAGCTTTCTTT
CDR3 protein: CASTLGSEAFF